Listed below are T cell receptor beta chains from one sample, sequenced in a study of CD8 T cells in ankylosing spondylitis. TCRdb ran MiXCR on the 5' RACE reads and lists one entry per CDR3 protein. In the table there are a few hundred thousand distinct CDR3 sequences, around 7.9% of which are singletons. Source material: blood, either unsorted or a sorted T cell fraction (not recorded which). Receptors originate from a male donor with ankylosing spondylitis. The CDR3 runs from the conserved cysteine through the conserved F or W. The D gene is left open where the match is weak. Some rows have no size entry. The others give once, few or many, or a class for an expanded clone.

TRBJ1-2 | TRBV7-2 | TRBD1 | many | CASSGQGGDGYTF | TGTGCCAGCAGCGGACAGGGCGGTGATGGCTACACCTTC
TRBJ2-5 | TRBV27 | - | - | CASSSPWRAETQYF | TGTGCCAGCAGTTCCCCGTGGAGGGCGGAGACCCAGTACTTC
TRBJ2-5 | TRBV7-6 | TRBD2 | - | CASSSPLRLAGTETQYF | TGTGCCAGCAGCTCCCCCCTGAGACTAGCGGGGACGGAGACCCAGTACTTC
TRBJ2-7 | TRBV27 | - | few | CASSLSAVAYEQYF | TGTGCCAGCAGTTTATCTGCAGTAGCCTACGAGCAGTACTTC
TRBJ2-3 | TRBV5-1 | - | - | CASSARGLLTDTQYF | TGCGCCAGCAGCGCCCGGGGACTCCTCACAGATACGCAGTATTTT
TRBJ2-7 | TRBV5-1 | TRBD1 | few | CASRGLDRGSYEQYF | TGCGCCAGCAGGGGGTTGGACAGGGGCTCCTACGAGCAGTACTTC
TRBJ2-2 | TRBV7-8 | - | - | CASIPVTKYTGELFF | TGTGCCAGCATCCCAGTAACCAAGTACACCGGGGAGCTGTTTTTT
TRBJ1-1 | TRBV29-1 | - | few | CSVGDDTEAFF | TGCAGCGTTGGAGACGACACTGAAGCTTTCTTT
TRBJ2-3 | TRBV13 | TRBD2 | few | CASSLPSSGVVTDTQYF | TGTGCCAGCAGCTTACCCTCTAGCGGGGTGGTCACAGATACGCAGTATTTT
TRBJ2-7 | TRBV27 | - | many | CASSSSLGTVSYEQYF | TGTGCCAGCAGTTCTTCTCTTGGTACAGTATCCTACGAGCAGTACTTC
TRBJ2-2 | TRBV5-4 | - | many | CASSLVSSGELFF | TGTGCCAGCAGCTTGGTGTCCTCCGGGGAGCTGTTTTTT
TRBJ2-1 | TRBV4-2 | - | - | CASSPENTNEQFF | TGTGCCAGCAGCCCGGAAAACACGAATGAGCAGTTCTTC
TRBJ2-1 | TRBV7-8 | TRBD2 | many | CASSIGTSGPYNEQFF | TGTGCCAGCAGCATCGGGACTAGCGGACCTTACAATGAGCAGTTCTTC